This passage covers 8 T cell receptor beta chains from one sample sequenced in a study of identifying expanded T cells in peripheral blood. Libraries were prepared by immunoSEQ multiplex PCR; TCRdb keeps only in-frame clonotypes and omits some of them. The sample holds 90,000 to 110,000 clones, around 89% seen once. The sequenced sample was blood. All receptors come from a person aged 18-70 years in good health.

The CDR3 reads CASRQDSGNEQFF. Written as DNA, the CDR3 is TGTGCCAGCAGGCAAGACAGCGGTAATGAGCAGTTCTTC. The chain is built from TRBV28 and TRBJ2-1; D possibly matches TRBD1 or TRBD2 (5 bases each). Germline values: CDR1 MDHEN, CDR2 SYDVKM. CDR3 length: 13 residues. V lost 6 bases and J lost 7, with 13 bases in between.

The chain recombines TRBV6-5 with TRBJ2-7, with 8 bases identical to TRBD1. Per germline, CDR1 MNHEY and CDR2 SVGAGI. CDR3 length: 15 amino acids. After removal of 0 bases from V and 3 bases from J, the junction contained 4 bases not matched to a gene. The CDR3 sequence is CASSYSRGQGYEQYF. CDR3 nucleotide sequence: TGTGCCAGCAGTTACTCGAGAGGACAGGGCTACGAGCAGTACTTC.

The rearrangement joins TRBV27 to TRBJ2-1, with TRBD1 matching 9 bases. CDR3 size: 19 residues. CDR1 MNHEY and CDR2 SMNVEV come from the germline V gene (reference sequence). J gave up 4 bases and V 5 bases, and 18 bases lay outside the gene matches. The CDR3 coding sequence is TGTGCCAGCAGTACGTACAGGGGGCAGCGGCGTAGCGTGTACAATGAGCAGTTCTTC. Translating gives CASSTYRGQRRSVYNEQFF.

CDR3 bases: TGTGCCAGCAGCCAAGTGGGCGGGAGGGCCGTGGATACGCAGTATTTT. Protein sequence: CASSQVGGRAVDTQYF. V and J are TRBV4-2 and TRBJ2-3, with 9 nucleotides matching TRBD2. In germline, CDR1 is LGHNA, CDR2 YNFKEQ. V lost 1 base, J lost 6 bases, and 8 bases stayed unmatched. CDR3 length: 16 residues.

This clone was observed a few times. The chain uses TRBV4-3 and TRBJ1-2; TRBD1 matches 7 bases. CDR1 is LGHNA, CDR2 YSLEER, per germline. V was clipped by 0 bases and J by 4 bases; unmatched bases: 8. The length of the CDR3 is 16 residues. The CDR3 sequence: CASSQDLLGGGYGYTF. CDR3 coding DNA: TGCGCCAGCAGCCAAGATTTATTAGGGGGCGGCTATGGCTACACCTTC.

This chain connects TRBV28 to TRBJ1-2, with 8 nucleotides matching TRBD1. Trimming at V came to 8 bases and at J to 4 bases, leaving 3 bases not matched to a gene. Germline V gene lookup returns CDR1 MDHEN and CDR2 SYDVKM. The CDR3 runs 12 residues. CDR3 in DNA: TGTGCCAGCCTTGGGACAGGCTATGGCTACACCTTC. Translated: CASLGTGYGYTF.

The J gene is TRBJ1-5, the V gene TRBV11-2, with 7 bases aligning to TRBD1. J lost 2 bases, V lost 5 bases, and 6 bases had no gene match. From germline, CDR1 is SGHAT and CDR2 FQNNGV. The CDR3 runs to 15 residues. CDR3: CASSPTGMGNQPQHF. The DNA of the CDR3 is TGTGCCAGCAGCCCGACAGGGATGGGCAATCAGCCCCAGCATTTT.

The CDR3 sequence: CASKRGQDAYEQYF. DNA for the CDR3: TGTGCCAGCAAGAGAGGACAGGACGCCTACGAGCAGTACTTC. The chain carries TRBV6-1 and TRBJ2-7; 7 bases are shared with TRBD1. Looked up from germline, CDR1 is MNHNS and CDR2 is SASEGT. The CDR3 spans 14 residues. Trimming cost V 7 bases and J 2 bases; bases outside gene matches: 8.